The clone carrying this T cell receptor (beta chain) occurred once. Within the sample, other DNA sequences also encode this same CDR3. Participant reports of clinical history set cohort assignment. The study recruited exposed participants who had met a COVID-19 case within 2 weeks before entry. This specimen comes from a study of blood T cell repertoires in COVID-19. Study context: Nucleic acid was either cDNA or gDNA, and it came from T cells, B-cell-depleted T cells, or PBMCs.

Per the original methods: Researchers report that nucleated cell counts were estimated from reference gene primer amplification. The table came from immunoSEQ multiplex PCR; TCRdb's copy has only in-frame clones and leaves some out. That table supplies the V and J calls and clone size; D and trimming were determined from the DNA. The profile shows approximately 250,000 clones, 80% to 90% of them singletons. The TCR comes from a middle-aged woman who had been exposed to COVID-19. What was sequenced was PBMCs or T cells enriched from blood (not recorded which).

The CDR3 region has the DNA TGTGCCAGCAGTTATCGCAGGAACACTGAAGCTTTCTTT. This codes for CASSYRRNTEAFF. The genes are TRBV6-2 or TRBV6-3 and TRBJ1-1; D not certain. The CDR3 has 13 residues. The V gene's germline CDR1 is MNHEY and CDR2 SVGEGT. Trimming left V 3 bases short and J 1 base short, with 6 bases between.